This T cell receptor (beta chain) emerged from a study of cytomegalovirus exposure and HLA in healthy donors. Libraries were prepared by immunoSEQ multiplex PCR; TCRdb keeps only in-frame clonotypes and omits some of them. There are roughly 250,000 clones in the sample; 70% to 90% occur only once, and roughly 1.2% lies in the top ten. The count of this clone is one. The sequence came from a woman aged 25 to 39 in good health and CMV-seropositive. Sequencing was done on a sample of PBMCs.

The CDR3 nucleotides read TGTGCCACCGCCAGGGGGGCGGGGAATGAGCAGTTCTTC. It specifies CATARGAGNEQFF. This sequence joins TRBV19 and TRBJ2-1; D might be TRBD1 (7 bases). Looked up from germline, CDR1 is LNHDA and CDR2 is SQIVND (reference sequence). The CDR3 extends over 13 amino acids. V dropped 10 bases and J dropped 7 bases, with 17 bases sitting between them.